This T cell receptor (beta chain) was sequenced during a study of glioma-infiltrating T cells. General study points: Very few CDR3 sequences were shared between tissue and blood. Tissue-blood divergence was below expectation in non-neoplastic patients, above in gliomas.

The germline CDR1 and CDR2 sequences are SNHLY and FYNNEI. This CDR3 region has 12 residues. With respect to this clonotype: The target antigen is unknown. A read error may explain this, as a much larger clone is one base away.

The iRepertoire nested amplicon-rescue multiplex PCR amplified TCR alpha and beta CDR3s from RNA. One-step reverse transcription and amplification started from approximately 100-400 ng of tissue mRNA or PBMC total RNA. A single record per CDR3 protein comes from TCRdb applying MiXCR to the multiplex PCR reads. The table records some 160,000 distinct CDR3 sequences, roughly two fifths of them present only once. Material for sequencing was glioma tissue, nonneoplastic brain tissue, or PBMCs (not recorded which). J is TRBJ2-5 and V is TRBV2; D not certain. The receptor comes from a human donor with low-grade glioma or glioblastoma, undergoing nonglioma brain surgery, or in good health (not recorded which). CDR3 sequence reads: CANSAGVKTQYF. CDR3 nucleotide sequence: TGTGCCAACAGTGCTGGGGTCAAAACCCAGTACTTC.